This T cell receptor beta chain emerged from a study of Graves' ophthalmopathy and Graves' hyperthyroidism. This clonotype showed up many times. As yet, its antigen is unknown. The authors enrolled newly diagnosed hyperthyroidism patients aged 18 to 65 with under 2 months' duration. Pregnancy or lactation, uncontrolled infections and other autoimmune diseases were grounds for excluding patients. Each diagnosis was determined on the basis of clinical symptoms, serum thyroxine, TRAb, thyroid ultrasound and orbital computed tomography. Amplified material comprised TCR beta CDR3 regions derived from RNA transcripts. The workflow started with a first-round RT-PCR run with HTBI primers and then moved on to a second-round multiplex PCR. MiXCR, run by TCRdb on the multiplex PCR reads, gives a single entry per CDR3 protein. The table shows around 1,200,000 distinct CDR3 sequences, with approximately 35% occurring only once.

Findings and caveats of the study: In blood, most expanded thyroid clonotypes above 0.001 frequency were also detected.

Trimming cost V 6 bases and J 6 bases, with 12 bases left between them. Germline V gene data show CDR1 as LNHDA and CDR2 as SQIVND (reference sequence). CDR3 length: 13 amino acids. Sequencing input: peripheral blood or thyroid tissue (not recorded which). V gene TRBV19 combines with J gene TRBJ1-5; possibly TRBD1 for D (5 bases). This clonotype originated in an adult man with Graves' hyperthyroidism. CDR3 in amino acids: CASRMQGSQPQHF. CDR3 DNA sequence: TGTGCCAGTAGGATGCAGGGCAGTCAGCCCCAGCATTTT.